This entry concerns a single T cell receptor (beta chain). TCRdb re-analysed the RACE reads in MiXCR, keeping a single row per CDR3 protein. Of some 100,000 distinct CDR3 sequences in the sample, 9.2% are singletons; the top ten hold 3% to 4%. The data were obtained in a study of human T cells and chemical hapten exposure. Described time point: patch test 2, 6 weeks after DPC sensitization. Treatment denoted: therapeutic diphenylcyclopropenone sensitization with weekly scalp DPC. Per the germline V gene, CDR1 is SEHNR and CDR2 is FQNEAQ (reference sequence). The V end lost 5 bases, the J end lost 4 bases, and 10 bases lay between the germline ends. The CDR3 has 13 amino acids.

Sequenced material: whole blood, taken in connection with sensitization to the hapten diphenylcyclopropenone (DPC). V is TRBV7-9 and J is TRBJ2-3; D ambiguous. This sequence was found in a woman aged 40 to 50 with alopecia areata. Some clones in this sample may be carry-over from other donors' samples. This chain's CDR3 is CASSGIQSDTQYF. The CDR3 DNA reads TGTGCCAGCAGCGGGATTCAATCAGATACGCAGTATTTT.